This TCR beta chain was sequenced for a study of cytomegalovirus exposure and HLA in healthy donors. In the case of this clone: Its antigen is undetermined.

The PCR used 60 Vbeta and 13 Jbeta primers. The repertoire was sequenced with immunoSEQ multiplex PCR; TCRdb's copy has only in-frame clones and lacks some. The sample shows 120,000 to 150,000 clones, approximately 80% of them seen only once. Germline CDR1 and CDR2: LGHNA and YNFKEQ. CDR3 length: 16 amino acids. V dropped 0 bases and J dropped 3; count of bases not matched to a gene: 3. General study findings and limits: Later analysis suggested links between common viral pathogens and several top significant clusters.

This TCR was recovered from a middle-aged man in good health and CMV-seropositive. Material: PBMCs. The chain is built from TRBV4-2 and TRBJ2-7; TRBD1 agrees at 12 bases. As DNA, the CDR3 is TGTGCCAGCAGCCAAGAGGGGACAGGGGGCTTCTACGAGCAGTACTTC. Translation gives CASSQEGTGGFYEQYF.